This T cell receptor (beta chain) emerged from a study of blood T cell repertoires in COVID-19. Across the whole study: Acute-phase and convalescent COVID-19 samples originated in the United States, Italy and Spain. Sources were T cells, B-cell-depleted T cells, or PBMCs; the material itself was cDNA or gDNA.

As processed by the authors: Amplification of reference gene primers provided the estimated nucleated cell counts. Assay used: immunoSEQ multiplex PCR; TCRdb lists only in-frame clones, some missing. From that table come the V and J calls and clone size; the DNA was used to work out D and trimming. The sample lists fewer than 65,000 clones, about 83% occurring once. Germline CDR1 reads LNHDA; CDR2 reads SQIVND (reference sequence). The CDR3 totals 15 residues. V dropped 5 bases and J dropped 14 bases, with 22 bases sitting between them. This sequence originates from a human donor in a cohort sampled during active COVID-19. V and J are TRBV19 and TRBJ1-6; weak D call: TRBD1 (5 bases). The sample taken for sequencing was peripheral blood. DNA of the CDR3: TGTGCCAGTAGTTATCAGGGTTTCGGCCAAGATTCCCTCCACTTT. It specifies CASSYQGFGQDSLHF.